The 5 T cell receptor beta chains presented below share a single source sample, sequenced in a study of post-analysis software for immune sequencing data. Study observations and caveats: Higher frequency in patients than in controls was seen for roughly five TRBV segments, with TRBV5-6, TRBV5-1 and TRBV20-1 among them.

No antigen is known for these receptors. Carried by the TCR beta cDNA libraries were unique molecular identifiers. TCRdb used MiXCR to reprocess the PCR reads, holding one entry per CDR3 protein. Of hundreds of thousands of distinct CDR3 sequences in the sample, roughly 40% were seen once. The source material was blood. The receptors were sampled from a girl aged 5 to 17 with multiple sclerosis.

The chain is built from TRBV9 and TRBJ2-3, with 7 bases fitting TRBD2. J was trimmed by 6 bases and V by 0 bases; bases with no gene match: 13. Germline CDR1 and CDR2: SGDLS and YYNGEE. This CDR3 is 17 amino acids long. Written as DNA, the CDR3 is TGTGCCAGCAGCGTAGAAGCGGGGCGTCCCTCCCCGGATACGCAGTATTTT. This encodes CASSVEAGRPSPDTQYF.

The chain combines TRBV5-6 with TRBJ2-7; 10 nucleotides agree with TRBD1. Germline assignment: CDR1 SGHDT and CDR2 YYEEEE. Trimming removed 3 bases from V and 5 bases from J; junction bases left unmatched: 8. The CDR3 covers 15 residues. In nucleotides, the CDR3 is TGTGCCAGCAGCTCGACAGGGGGCAGGGTTAACGAGCAGTACTTC. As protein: CASSSTGGRVNEQYF.

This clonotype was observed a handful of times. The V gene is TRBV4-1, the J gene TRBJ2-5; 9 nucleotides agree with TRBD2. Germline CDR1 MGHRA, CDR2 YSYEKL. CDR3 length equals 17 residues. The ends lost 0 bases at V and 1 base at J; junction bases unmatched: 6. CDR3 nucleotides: TGCGCCAGCAGCCAAGATCACACAGCGGGGGGCCAAGAGACCCAGTACTTC. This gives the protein CASSQDHTAGGQETQYF.

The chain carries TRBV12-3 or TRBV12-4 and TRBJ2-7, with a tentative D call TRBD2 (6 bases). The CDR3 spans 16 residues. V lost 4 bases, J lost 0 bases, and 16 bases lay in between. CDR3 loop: CASSSSGGVHSYEQYF. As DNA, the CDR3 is TGTGCCAGCAGTTCCTCCGGCGGGGTCCACTCCTACGAGCAGTACTTC.

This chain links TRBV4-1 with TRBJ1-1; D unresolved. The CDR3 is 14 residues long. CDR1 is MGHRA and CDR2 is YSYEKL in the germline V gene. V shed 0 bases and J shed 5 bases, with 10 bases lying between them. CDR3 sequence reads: CASSQETIWTEAFF. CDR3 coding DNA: TGCGCCAGCAGCCAAGAAACGATATGGACTGAAGCTTTCTTT.